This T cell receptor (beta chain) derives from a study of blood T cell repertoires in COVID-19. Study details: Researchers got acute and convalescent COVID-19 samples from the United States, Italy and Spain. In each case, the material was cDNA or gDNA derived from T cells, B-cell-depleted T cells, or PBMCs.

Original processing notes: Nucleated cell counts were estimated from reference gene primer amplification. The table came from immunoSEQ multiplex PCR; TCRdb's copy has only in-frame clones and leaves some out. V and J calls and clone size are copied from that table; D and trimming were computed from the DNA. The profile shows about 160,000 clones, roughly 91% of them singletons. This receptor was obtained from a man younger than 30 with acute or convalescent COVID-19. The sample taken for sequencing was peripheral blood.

As DNA, the CDR3 is TGTGCCAGCAGTTTATTGGGGGCTGTAGAGACCCAGTACTTC. Its protein is CASSLLGAVETQYF. This chain joins TRBV27 and TRBJ2-5; D might be TRBD1 (6 bases). The CDR3 runs to 14 residues. The V end was cut by 1 base, the J end by 4 bases, with 10 bases between. CDR1 and CDR2 (germline): MNHEY, SMNVEV (reference sequence).